These 21 T cell receptor beta chains were all obtained from the same sample, sequenced in a study of T cell responses to AZD1222 COVID-19 vaccine. Produced via immunoSEQ multiplex PCR; TCRdb's table is partial and in-frame only. The table includes tens of thousands of clones, roughly nine tenths detected once. Sample: peripheral blood, taken 28 days after the second AZD1222 dose. The origin of the receptors is an adult who received the AZD1222 COVID-19 vaccine.

The chain joins TRBV19 to TRBJ1-6; D is unresolved. This CDR3 comprises 13 residues. V gave up 6 bases and J gave up 10 bases, with 13 bases separating them. Germline V gene sequence: CDR1 LNHDA, CDR2 SQIVND (reference sequence). As DNA, the CDR3 is TGTGCCAGTAGAAGGGCTGCCAGGTCACCCCTCCACTTT. This sequence encodes CASRRAARSPLHF.

This CDR3 reads CASSLAGTANYGYTF. In DNA, the CDR3 is TGTGCCAGCAGCTTAGCCGGGACAGCTAACTATGGCTACACCTTC. The chain joins TRBV7-2 to TRBJ1-2, with 7 bases matching TRBD1. The CDR3 runs to 15 residues. CDR1 is SGHTA, CDR2 FQGNSA, per germline. Trimming cost V 0 bases and J 0 bases; bases outside gene matches: 1.

V and J are TRBV15 and TRBJ2-2; 9 nucleotides agree with TRBD1. The length of the CDR3 is 16 residues. Germline CDR1 is LNHNV and CDR2 is YYDKDF (reference sequence). The V segment lost 3 bases and the J segment 1 base; nucleotides outside the gene matches: 3. The CDR3 region has the DNA TGTGCCACCAGCAGCCGACAGGGGGTGAACACCGGGGAGCTGTTTTTT. This encodes CATSSRQGVNTGELFF.

This clone was counted once. The V and J genes are TRBV30 and TRBJ1-1; unclear D gene. CDR1 GTSNPN and CDR2 SVGIG come from the germline V gene (reference sequence). CDR3 length: 13 amino acids. Trimming pared 5 bases from V and 1 base from J, leaving 11 bases between. The CDR3 DNA reads as TGTGCCTGGCGGGTTGGTGAGAACACTGAAGCTTTCTTT. Its translation is CAWRVGENTEAFF.

The gene calls are TRBV28 and TRBJ1-6, with a weak D call TRBD1 (6 bases). Germline CDR1 and CDR2: MDHEN and SYDVKM. The CDR3 is 17 amino acids. Trimming removed 7 bases at V and 7 bases at J, with 23 bases between. DNA for the CDR3: TGTGCCAGCACCTCCCTCCGGGACATCACATGGAATTCACCCCTCCACTTT. It translates to CASTSLRDITWNSPLHF.

The DNA of the CDR3 is TGTGCCAGCAGTTACTCGTTCGGCGCGGCAGAAGAGACCCAGTACTTC. Translating gives CASSYSFGAAEETQYF. The rearrangement uses TRBV6-5 and TRBJ2-5; D is unresolved. This CDR3 comprises 16 residues. With 0 bases removed from V and 3 bases from J, the gap between germline ends came to 14 bases. Germline V gives CDR1 MNHEY, CDR2 SVGAGI.

This CDR3 is CASSKHREGGELFF. DNA for the CDR3: TGCGCCAGCAGCAAACACAGGGAGGGCGGGGAGCTGTTTTTT. This chain links TRBV4-3 with TRBJ2-2; tentatively, D is TRBD2 (7 bases). CDR1 LGHNA and CDR2 YSLEER come from the germline V gene. Trimming took off 5 bases at V and 7 bases at J, with 14 bases between the two ends. The CDR3 is 14 amino acids.

V gene TRBV15 combines with J gene TRBJ1-5; the D is unclear. V dropped 5 bases and J dropped 13 bases, with 15 bases sitting between them. The CDR3 is 12 amino acids. In germline, CDR1 is LNHNV, CDR2 YYDKDF (reference sequence). This chain's CDR3 is CATSSNRAEQHF. CDR3 bases: TGTGCCACCAGCTCGAACAGAGCCGAACAGCATTTT.

V and J are TRBV12-5 and TRBJ2-7; 11 bases agree with TRBD1. Germline assignment: CDR1 LGHNT and CDR2 FRNRAP. CDR3 size: 15 residues. With 5 bases clipped from V and 6 bases from J, the junction kept 9 bases outside the gene matches. The CDR3, as DNA: TGTGCTAGTGGTCGGCGGACAGGGGGCGTTAGCGAGCAGTACTTC. Translating it yields CASGRRTGGVSEQYF.

The V call is TRBV11-1, the J call TRBJ2-3, with D perhaps assigned TRBD1 or TRBD2 (7 bases each). Germline-derived CDR1 and CDR2 are SGHAT and FQDESV (reference sequence). CDR3 size: 16 residues. V was cut by 5 bases and J by 4 bases, with 19 bases left in between. CDR3 coding DNA: TGTGCCAGCAGCGCCCAGGGGGGGTCACTTTCAGATACGCAGTATTTT. It is translated as CASSAQGGSLSDTQYF.

This chain connects TRBV2 to TRBJ1-6, with 9 bases matching TRBD1. CDR1 SNHLY and CDR2 FYNNEI come from the germline V gene. The CDR3 contains 15 residues. V gave up 6 bases and J gave up 7 bases; unmatched junction bases: 7. The CDR3 DNA reads TGTGCCAGCAGAGCCGGGACAGGGTACAATTCACCCCTCCACTTT. It is translated as CASRAGTGYNSPLHF.

The chain uses TRBV27 and TRBJ1-6; D call uncertain. V lost 3 bases and J lost 10, with 13 bases in between. The CDR3 spans 14 residues. Germline V gene lookup returns CDR1 MNHEY and CDR2 SMNVEV (reference sequence). For the CDR3, the DNA is TGTGCCAGCAGTTTCTCCGGTATTGGGTCACCCCTCCACTTT. This sequence encodes CASSFSGIGSPLHF.

The chain is built from TRBV2 and TRBJ1-6; TRBD1 matches at 12 bases. Germline-derived CDR1 and CDR2 are SNHLY and FYNNEI. CDR3 size: 15 residues. Trimming removed 6 bases from V and 9 bases from J; junction bases left unmatched: 6. This CDR3 reads CASRPGQGAGSPLHF. DNA for the CDR3: TGTGCCAGCAGACCGGGACAGGGGGCTGGTTCACCCCTCCACTTT.

This chain joins TRBV2 and TRBJ1-1, with TRBD1 matching 7 bases. Unmatched junction bases numbered 10, after V lost 6 bases and J lost 6 bases. The CDR3 loop spans 14 amino acids. Germline CDR1 and CDR2: SNHLY and FYNNEI. Here the CDR3 DNA reads TGTGCCAGCAGGAAGGGGGCGAACCTCTCTGAAGCTTTCTTT. Protein product: CASRKGANLSEAFF.

The chain combines TRBV2 with TRBJ2-1; a possible D gene is TRBD1 (6 bases). Germline loops: CDR1 SNHLY, CDR2 FYNNEI. V lost 10 bases to trimming and J lost 12 bases, with 25 bases between them. The CDR3 covers 14 residues. CDR3 nucleotide sequence: TGTGCCACCAAAGGGGGTGTCCCCTTGGGCGGGCAGTTCTTC. It is translated as CATKGGVPLGGQFF.

The chain carries TRBV30 and TRBJ2-2, with 9 bases fitting TRBD2. J was trimmed by 4 bases and V by 1 base; bases with no gene match: 7. The CDR3 spans 16 residues. Germline V gene sequence: CDR1 GTSNPN, CDR2 SVGIG (reference sequence). DNA for the CDR3: TGTGCCTGGAGTGGGGTAGCGGGGGCCAGCACCGGGGAGCTGTTTTTT. It is translated as CAWSGVAGASTGELFF.

The chain uses TRBV9 and TRBJ2-1, with 8 bases that match TRBD1. CDR1 and CDR2 (germline): SGDLS, YYNGEE. The J segment lost 9 bases and the V segment lost 4 bases, leaving 6 bases of the junction unmatched. There are 13 residues in the CDR3. CDR3 DNA: TGTGCCAGCAGCCCGACAGGGGCAGCTGAGCAGTTCTTC. It encodes CASSPTGAAEQFF. Full variable domain (missing parts from reference TRBV9 and TRBJ2-1): DSGVTQTPKHLITATGQRVTLRCSPRSGDLSVYWYQQSLDQGLQFLIQYYNGEERAKGNILERFSAQQFPDLHSELNLSSLELGDSALYFCASSPTGAAEQFFGPGTRLTVL.

This sequence joins TRBV6-5 and TRBJ2-7; 8 bases agree with TRBD1. Trimming at V came to 6 bases and at J to 7 bases, leaving 14 bases not matched to a gene. This CDR3 is built from 15 residues. Germline values: CDR1 MNHEY, CDR2 SVGAGI. CDR3 nucleotide sequence: TGTGCCAGCAGAACCGGGACAGGTAGAGGTGAGGAGCAGTACTTC. The encoded protein is CASRTGTGRGEEQYF.

The chain carries TRBV6-5 and TRBJ1-5, with D unresolved. Germline loops: CDR1 MNHEY, CDR2 SVGAGI. Trimming shortened V by 5 bases and J by 1 base, and 12 bases separated the two germline ends. This CDR3 is built from 15 residues. The DNA for the CDR3 is TGTGCCAGCAGTAGTACGGGAGAGAGCAATCAGCCCCAGCATTTT. It translates to CASSSTGESNQPQHF.

The chain is built from TRBV11-3 and TRBJ2-7, with D perhaps TRBD1 or TRBD2 (5 bases each). Looked up from germline, CDR1 is SGHNT and CDR2 is YENEEA. The CDR3 has 16 amino acids. Trimming pared 0 bases from V and 4 bases from J, leaving 16 bases between. This CDR3 is CASSLDSGTAGYEQYF. In DNA form, the CDR3 reads TGTGCCAGCAGCTTAGATTCCGGGACGGCTGGTTACGAGCAGTACTTC.

The V call is TRBV19, the J call TRBJ2-1, with D perhaps matching TRBD2 (6 bases). CDR3 size: 13 residues. V was cut by 6 bases and J by 7 bases, with 13 bases left in between. Germline V gene sequence: CDR1 LNHDA, CDR2 SQIVND (reference sequence). In DNA form, the CDR3 reads TGTGCCAGTAGCCAGGGAGGACTAAATGAGCAGTTCTTC. Translation gives CASSQGGLNEQFF.